This passage covers 30 T cell receptor beta chains from one sample sequenced in a study of blood T cell repertoires in COVID-19 (dated by TCRdb to 2018 to 2020). Libraries were built with the immunoSEQ multiplex PCR assay. As stored in TCRdb, this immuneACCESS dataset retains in-frame rearrangements with V and J assigned. A fraction of the clones does not appear; measured against another copy, unresolved V genes explain less than half of the discrepancy, and the remainder lacks a known reason. This sample gives under 450,000 clones in total; roughly four fifths of them show up just once. Approximately 5% of the sample goes to the ten largest clones. The material sequenced was PBMCs or T cells enriched from blood (not recorded which). Receptors originate from a woman in her fifties or sixties who had recovered from COVID-19.

V is TRBV9 and J is TRBJ1-2; TRBD1 is a possible D gene (5 bases). CDR1 is SGDLS and CDR2 is YYNGEE in the germline V gene. V was pared by 0 bases and J by 1 base, with 13 bases between. The CDR3 contains 16 residues. The CDR3 nucleotides are TGTGCCAGCAGCGTAGGCACATCGACAGTTAACTATGGCTACACCTTC. Its protein is CASSVGTSTVNYGYTF.

In this sample, this clone turned up once. Compared with germline, one end of the junction differs, possibly owing to a read error. V is TRBV7-2 and J is TRBJ1-6; TRBD1 agrees at 7 bases. This CDR3 comprises 13 residues. Per germline, CDR1 SGHTA and CDR2 FQGNSA. Here the CDR3 reads CASSTQGGSTLHF. The CDR3 DNA reads TGTGCCAGCAGCACCCAGGGGGGTTCAACCCTCCACTTT.

This chain links TRBV2 with TRBJ1-2; TRBD1 aligns across 9 bases. The CDR3 consists of 14 residues. With V trimmed by 6 bases and J by 3 bases, 5 bases remained unmatched. CDR1 and CDR2 from the germline V gene are SNHLY and FYNNEI. CDR3 bases: TGTGCCAGCAGCTTGACAGGGGGGGACTATGGCTACACCTTC. Translation: CASSLTGGDYGYTF.

The gene calls are TRBV5-4 and TRBJ1-2; D is unclear. The CDR3 runs to 14 residues. CDR1 is SGHNT and CDR2 is YYREEE in the germline V gene (reference sequence). V lost 2 bases and J lost 4, with 12 bases in between. The CDR3 DNA reads TGTGCCAGCAGCTTATCCGGGATCGTCTATGGCTACACCTTC. This gives the protein CASSLSGIVYGYTF.

This clone was observed a handful of times. The chain joins TRBV5-8 to TRBJ2-7, with D possibly matching TRBD1 (6 bases). CDR1 is SGHTS and CDR2 is YDEGEE in the germline V gene. V dropped 2 bases and J dropped 10 bases, with 10 bases sitting between them. This CDR3 comprises 11 residues. CDR3 bases: TGTGCCAGCAGCTTAGGACAGTTCCAGTACTTC. Residues: CASSLGQFQYF.

The rearrangement links TRBV5-1 to TRBJ1-2; 8 bases match TRBD1. Per germline, CDR1 SGHRS and CDR2 YFSETQ. Trimming removed 9 bases from V and 1 base from J; junction bases left unmatched: 11. This CDR3 has 15 residues. CDR3 sequence (DNA): TGCGCCACAAGACAGGGGCAGGGGATTAACTATGGCTACACCTTC. It is translated as CATRQGQGINYGYTF.

This clone has just one count. The chain has TRBV6-2 or TRBV6-3 and TRBJ2-5, with TRBD1 identical over 9 bases. The CDR3 is made up of 14 amino acids. Germline V gene data show CDR1 as MNHEY and CDR2 as SVGEGT. V gave up 2 bases and J gave up 5 bases; unmatched junction bases: 3. The CDR3 protein is CASSYTGGPETQYF. The CDR3 region has the DNA TGTGCCAGCAGTTACACAGGGGGCCCGGAGACCCAGTACTTC.

The V and J genes are TRBV5-1 and TRBJ2-5, with D possibly matching TRBD1 (6 bases). Trimming removed 5 bases at V and 5 bases at J, with 19 bases between. This CDR3 is built from 15 residues. The germline V gene has CDR1 SGHRS and CDR2 YFSETQ. The CDR3 sequence is CASRQIQGNGETQYF. The DNA of the CDR3 is TGCGCCAGCAGGCAGATACAGGGAAATGGGGAGACCCAGTACTTC.

The rearrangement uses TRBV10-2 and TRBJ2-7; 12 nucleotides agree with TRBD2. Germline-derived CDR1 and CDR2 are WSHSY and SAAADI. This CDR3 has 13 residues. J lost 4 bases, V lost 9 bases, and 4 bases had no gene match. CDR3 residues: CASSSGGGYEQYF. DNA for the CDR3: TGCGCCAGTTCTAGCGGGGGGGGATACGAGCAGTACTTC.

This sequence joins TRBV4-2 and TRBJ1-1; D is undetermined. Germline V gives CDR1 LGHNA, CDR2 YNFKEQ. The CDR3 contains 14 residues. Between the trimmed V and J ends, which lost 5 bases and 0 bases, there was a span of 10 bases. CDR3 bases: TGTGCCAGCAGCATTCCAGGCTTGAACACTGAAGCTTTCTTT. Encoded protein: CASSIPGLNTEAFF.

V gene TRBV4-3 combines with J gene TRBJ2-7; a possible D gene is TRBD1 (5 bases). The CDR3 runs 15 residues. Looked up from germline, CDR1 is LGHNA and CDR2 is YSLEER. Trimming cost V 0 bases and J 1 base, with 10 bases left between them. The DNA of the CDR3 is TGCGCCAGCAGCCAAGACTTAGGGGATTCCTACGAGCAGTACTTC. It specifies CASSQDLGDSYEQYF.

This rearrangement joins TRBV11-1 to TRBJ1-1, with D unclear. The germline gives CDR1 SGHAT, CDR2 FQDESV (reference sequence). Between the trimmed V and J ends, which lost 5 bases and 5 bases, there was a span of 15 bases. This CDR3 region has 14 residues. CDR3 residues: CASSPTSGRTEAFF. Here the CDR3 DNA reads TGTGCCAGCAGCCCCACATCGGGGAGGACTGAAGCTTTCTTT.

The V gene is TRBV29-1, the J gene TRBJ2-6; 10 bases match TRBD1. V shed 7 bases and J 4 bases; nucleotides not matched to a gene: 10. CDR1 is SQVTM, CDR2 ANQGSEA, per germline. This CDR3 contains 16 residues. The CDR3 loop reads CSASGTGVSGANVLTF. The CDR3 nucleotides read TGCAGCGCGTCCGGGACAGGGGTGTCCGGGGCCAACGTCCTGACTTTC.

CDR3 in amino acids: CASSRDRGMDQPQHF. For the CDR3, the DNA is TGTGCCAGCAGTCGGGACAGGGGAATGGATCAGCCCCAGCATTTT. J is TRBJ1-5 and V is TRBV2; 10 bases map to TRBD1. CDR3 length: 15 residues. CDR1 SNHLY and CDR2 FYNNEI come from the germline V gene. V shed 5 bases and J 5 bases; nucleotides not matched to a gene: 6. Supplemented by reference TRBV2 and TRBJ1-5, the full variable domain reads EPEVTQTPSHQVTQMGQEVILRCVPISNHLYFYWYRQILGQKVEFLVSFYNNEISEKSEIFDDQFSVERPDGSNFTLKIRSTKLEDSAMYFCASSRDRGMDQPQHFGDGTRLSIL.

The chain couples TRBV7-9 to TRBJ2-7; 11 positions agree with TRBD1. Germline V gives CDR1 SEHNR, CDR2 FQNEAQ (reference sequence). The trim removed 5 bases at V and 3 bases at J, leaving 9 bases unmatched. There are 16 residues in the CDR3. CDR3 amino acids: CASSATGTGGFYEQYF. The CDR3 DNA is TGTGCCAGCAGCGCCACCGGGACAGGGGGTTTCTACGAGCAGTACTTC. The full variable domain, with the rest looked up from reference TRBV7-9 and TRBJ2-7, is DTGVSQNPRHKITKRGQNVTFRCDPISEHNRLYWYRQTLGQGPEFLTYFQNEAQLEKSRLLSDRFSAERPKGSFSTLEIQRTEQGDSAMYLCASSATGTGGFYEQYFGPGTRLTVT.

The chain is built from TRBV13 and TRBJ2-1; D gene ambiguous. This CDR3 comprises 12 residues. CDR1 and CDR2 (germline): PRHDT, FYEKMQ (reference sequence). Trimming took off 5 bases at V and 10 bases at J, with 12 bases between the two ends. The DNA for the CDR3 is TGTGCCAGCAGCCGTCGTATGGGCGAGCAGTTCTTC. Its translation: CASSRRMGEQFF.

The chain joins TRBV7-9 to TRBJ2-1, with TRBD1 matching 7 bases. Germline V gene sequence: CDR1 SEHNR, CDR2 FQNEAQ (reference sequence). The trim removed 1 base at V and 3 bases at J, leaving 3 bases unmatched. The CDR3 runs 15 residues. The CDR3: CASSLGQGFYNEQFF. CDR3 in DNA: TGTGCCAGCAGCTTAGGACAGGGATTCTACAATGAGCAGTTCTTC.

This clone was counted between two and nine times. The chain is built from TRBV27 and TRBJ1-5; D unclear. Germline values: CDR1 MNHEY, CDR2 SMNVEV (reference sequence). Trimming shortened V by 5 bases and J by 7 bases, and 24 bases separated the two germline ends. This CDR3 comprises 17 residues. The CDR3 region is CASSPRSRRALGQPQHF. Here the CDR3 DNA reads TGTGCCAGCAGTCCCCGAAGTAGGAGGGCCCTGGGACAGCCCCAGCATTTT.

The chain combines TRBV3-1 (or the pseudogene TRBV3-2) with TRBJ1-3; 7 nucleotides line up with TRBD1. This CDR3 region has 14 residues. Germline assignment: CDR1 LGHDT and CDR2 YNNKEL (reference sequence). The junction had 5 bases not matched to a gene; V was cut back by 5 bases and J by 4 bases. CDR3 nucleotides: TGTGCCAGCAGCAGCACAGGGGAAGGAAACACCATATATTTT. Encoded protein: CASSSTGEGNTIYF.

The chain is built from TRBV29-1 and TRBJ1-1; D not certain. Germline CDR1 reads SQVTM; CDR2 reads ANQGSEA. The length of the CDR3 is 12 residues. Deletions cut 3 bases from V and 2 bases from J, with 7 bases between. The CDR3 sequence: CSVDSVNTEAFF. DNA for the CDR3: TGCAGCGTTGATTCAGTTAACACTGAAGCTTTCTTT. The full variable domain, in which reference TRBV29-1 and TRBJ1-1 provide the parts outside the CDR3, is SAVISQKPSRDICQRGTSLTIQCQVDSQVTMMFWYRQQPGQSLTLIATANQGSEATYESGFVIDKFPISRPNLTFSTLTVSNMSPEDSSIYLCSVDSVNTEAFFGQGTRLTVV.

J is TRBJ1-1 and V is TRBV29-1; the D gene is possibly TRBD1 (5 bases). Deletions cut 6 bases from V and 2 bases from J, with 16 bases between. From germline, CDR1 is SQVTM and CDR2 ANQGSEA. The CDR3 sequence is 14 residues long. The CDR3 DNA follows: TGCAGCGTGGGGGGTCTACGGGGAAACACTGAAGCTTTCTTT. Its translation is CSVGGLRGNTEAFF.

The chain uses TRBV6-4 and TRBJ1-2; 8 positions match TRBD1. The CDR3 length is 16 residues. Germline V CDR1 and CDR2: MRHNA, SNTAGT. The junction had 7 bases not matched to a gene; V was cut back by 0 bases and J by 4 bases. CDR3 nucleotide sequence: TGTGCCAGCAGTGACTCAAGACAGGGGTACGTCTATGGCTACACCTTC. Protein sequence: CASSDSRQGYVYGYTF.

This clone was recorded only once. This chain connects TRBV10-3 to TRBJ1-3; 8 bases align to TRBD1. CDR1 is ENHRY and CDR2 is SYGVKD in the germline V gene. V shed 6 bases, J shed 6 bases, and the junction held 4 bases outside the gene matches. CDR3 size: 13 residues. The CDR3 loop reads CAIRGTGLNTIYF. Written as DNA, the CDR3 is TGTGCCATCAGGGGGACAGGTCTAAACACCATATATTTT.

V gene TRBV29-1 combines with J gene TRBJ2-3; 10 bases line up with TRBD2. The germline CDR1 and CDR2 sequences are SQVTM and ANQGSEA. Trimming at V came to 2 bases and at J to 2 bases, leaving 1 base not matched to a gene. CDR3 size: 14 residues. The CDR3 spells CSVETSGNTDTQYF. CDR3 in DNA: TGCAGCGTTGAAACTAGCGGGAACACAGATACGCAGTATTTT.

This clone was seen just once. This chain connects TRBV2 to TRBJ1-2, with a weak D call TRBD1 (5 bases). The CDR3 is made up of 13 amino acids. The germline gives CDR1 SNHLY, CDR2 FYNNEI. The ends were cut back, 0 bases at V and 7 bases at J, with 9 bases in the middle. Written as DNA, the CDR3 is TGTGCCAGCAGTGAAGCGCGTGGGGCTGGCTACACCTTC. Its translation: CASSEARGAGYTF.

This clone was found a few times. The CDR3 DNA reads TGTGCCAGCAGCCAAGATTTCGGCGGATTAGGGAACACTGAAGCTTTCTTT. This encodes CASSQDFGGLGNTEAFF. V and J are TRBV14 and TRBJ1-1; D not resolved. Germline lookup yields CDR1 SGHDN and CDR2 FVKESK. Trimming shortened V by 0 bases and J by 1 base, and 15 bases separated the two germline ends. The CDR3 is 17 residues long.

V and J are TRBV5-1 and TRBJ2-5; TRBD1 matches 10 bases. The germline V gene has CDR1 SGHRS and CDR2 YFSETQ. J gave up 5 bases and V 0 bases, and 4 bases lay outside the gene matches. CDR3 size: 15 residues. CDR3 sequence reads: CASSLGTGGFETQYF. CDR3 nucleotide sequence: TGCGCCAGCAGCTTGGGGACAGGGGGTTTTGAGACCCAGTACTTC.

V usage is TRBV12-3 or TRBV12-4 and J usage is TRBJ1-5, with 9 nucleotides matching TRBD1. J gave up 5 bases and V 6 bases, and 2 bases lay outside the gene matches. The CDR3 length is 13 residues. CDR3 amino acids: CASRGQGHQPQHF. Written as DNA, the CDR3 is TGTGCCAGCAGGGGACAGGGCCATCAGCCCCAGCATTTT.

V is TRBV4-3 and J is TRBJ1-2; 9 bases map to TRBD1. Germline V gene sequence: CDR1 LGHNA, CDR2 YSLEER. The CDR3 is 17 amino acids. Germline trimming cut 3 bases from V and 1 base from J; bases unmatched to any gene: 9. The CDR3 protein is CASSHGTGTVSNYGYTF. The CDR3 DNA reads TGCGCCAGCAGCCACGGGACAGGGACTGTCAGTAACTATGGCTACACCTTC.

This chain connects TRBV7-9 to TRBJ1-6; the D gene is possibly TRBD1 (6 bases). Germline CDR1 reads SEHNR; CDR2 reads FQNEAQ (reference sequence). The germline V and J ends were trimmed by 5 bases and 8 bases, with 13 bases remaining between them. This CDR3 has 14 residues. CDR3 amino acids: CASSPGDGYSPLHF. CDR3 bases: TGTGCCAGCAGCCCAGGGGACGGCTATTCACCCCTCCACTTT. The full variable domain, completed using reference TRBV7-9 and TRBJ1-6, is DTGVSQNPRHKITKRGQNVTFRCDPISEHNRLYWYRQTLGQGPEFLTYFQNEAQLEKSRLLSDRFSAERPKGSFSTLEIQRTEQGDSAMYLCASSPGDGYSPLHFGNGTRLTVT.